The sequence of this T cell receptor (beta chain) was determined in a study of OX40 agonist ivuxolimab in advanced cancers. Study-level background: At 65% to 85% male, the cohort had a mean age of approximately 60 years, ranging from 23 to 79.

As for this clone: Its antigen remains unidentified.

The ends were cut back, 3 bases at V and 3 bases at J, with 12 bases in the middle. Germline assignment: CDR1 MDHEN and CDR2 SYDVKM. The length of the CDR3 is 14 residues. The assay was immunoSEQ multiplex PCR, and TCRdb's table has in-frame clones only and misses some. Of approximately 110,000 clones listed, around 92% were seen once; the top ten hold around 0.81%. Study-level points and caveats: Expanded clones were, on average, more numerous among CD8+ T cells than CD4+. Some of the lowest clonal expansion was seen in partial responders at 0.1-3.0 mg/kg.

The gene calls are TRBV28 and TRBJ2-7, with D maybe TRBD1 (5 bases). This TCR was sampled from an adult with an advanced solid tumor such as melanoma, head and neck, liver or kidney cancer. The material sequenced was CD4+ or CD8+ T cells sorted from blood, taken in a trial of the OX40 agonist ivuxolimab. The CDR3 nucleotides are TGTGCCAGCAGTTTTCAGGACAAAGACTACGAGCAGTACTTC. This sequence encodes CASSFQDKDYEQYF.